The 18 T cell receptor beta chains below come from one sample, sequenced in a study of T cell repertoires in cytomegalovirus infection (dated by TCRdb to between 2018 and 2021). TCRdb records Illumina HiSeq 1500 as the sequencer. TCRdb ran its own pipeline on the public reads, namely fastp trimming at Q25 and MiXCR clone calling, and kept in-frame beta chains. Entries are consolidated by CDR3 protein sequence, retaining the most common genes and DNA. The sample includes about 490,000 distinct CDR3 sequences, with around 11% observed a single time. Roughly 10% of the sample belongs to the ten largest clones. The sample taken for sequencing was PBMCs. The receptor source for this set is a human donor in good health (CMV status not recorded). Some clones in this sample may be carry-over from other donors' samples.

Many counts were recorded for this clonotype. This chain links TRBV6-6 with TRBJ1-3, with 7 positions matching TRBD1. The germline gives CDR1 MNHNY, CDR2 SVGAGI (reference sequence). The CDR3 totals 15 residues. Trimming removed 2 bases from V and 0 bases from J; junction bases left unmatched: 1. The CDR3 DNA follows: TGTGCCAGCAGTTACGGACAGGACTCTGGAAACACCATATATTTT. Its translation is CASSYGQDSGNTIYF.

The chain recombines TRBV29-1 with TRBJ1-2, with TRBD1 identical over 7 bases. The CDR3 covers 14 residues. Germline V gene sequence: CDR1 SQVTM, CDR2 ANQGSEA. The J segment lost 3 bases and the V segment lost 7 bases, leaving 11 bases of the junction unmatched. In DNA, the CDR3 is TGCAGCGCCCGAACGACAGGGTTCGACTATGGCTACACCTTC. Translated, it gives CSARTTGFDYGYTF.

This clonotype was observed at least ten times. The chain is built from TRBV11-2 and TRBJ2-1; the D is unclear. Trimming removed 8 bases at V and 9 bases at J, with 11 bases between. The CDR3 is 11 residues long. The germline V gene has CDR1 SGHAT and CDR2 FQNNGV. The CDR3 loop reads CASGPWTEQFF. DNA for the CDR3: TGTGCCAGCGGGCCCTGGACTGAGCAGTTCTTC.

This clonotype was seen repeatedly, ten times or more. Here the CDR3 reads CASSGRTSAYSSTDTQYF. The CDR3 region has the DNA TGTGCCAGCAGCGGCAGGACTAGCGCGTACTCTAGCACAGATACGCAGTATTTT. This chain links TRBV7-2 with TRBJ2-3, with TRBD2 matching over 9 bases. CDR3 length equals 18 residues. Germline CDR1 reads SGHTA; CDR2 reads FQGNSA. J was trimmed by 0 bases and V by 5 bases; bases with no gene match: 12.

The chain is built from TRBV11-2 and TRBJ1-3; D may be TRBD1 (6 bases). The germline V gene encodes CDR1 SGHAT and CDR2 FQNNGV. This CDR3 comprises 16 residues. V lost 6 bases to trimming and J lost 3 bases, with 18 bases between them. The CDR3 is CASRPATGMFGNTIYF. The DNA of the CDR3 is TGTGCCAGCAGGCCAGCTACAGGGATGTTTGGAAACACCATATATTTT.

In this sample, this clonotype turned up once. This CDR3 reads CSVEVVTRGPSGNTIYF. CDR3 DNA sequence: TGCAGCGTTGAGGTGGTGACCCGGGGCCCCTCTGGAAACACCATATATTTT. The rearrangement links TRBV29-1 to TRBJ1-3, with D perhaps TRBD1 (5 bases). Germline CDR1 is SQVTM and CDR2 is ANQGSEA. The CDR3 extends over 17 amino acids. Trimming stripped 3 bases from V and 0 bases from J, with 18 bases between.

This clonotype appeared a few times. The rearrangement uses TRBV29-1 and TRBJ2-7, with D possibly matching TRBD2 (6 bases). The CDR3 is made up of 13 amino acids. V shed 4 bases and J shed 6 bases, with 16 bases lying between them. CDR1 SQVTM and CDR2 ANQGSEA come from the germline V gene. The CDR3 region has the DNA TGCAGCGTTGGTTGGGAGGAGGCCTCCGAGCAGTACTTC. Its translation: CSVGWEEASEQYF.

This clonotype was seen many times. CDR3: CASSLPLGGRGYEQYF. The CDR3, as DNA: TGTGCCAGCAGTTTACCTCTAGGTGGCAGGGGCTACGAGCAGTACTTC. The chain employs TRBV28 and TRBJ2-7, with D possibly matching TRBD1 (6 bases). Germline V gene sequence: CDR1 MDHEN, CDR2 SYDVKM. The CDR3 is 16 residues long. V dropped 2 bases and J dropped 3 bases, with 17 bases sitting between them. Together with reference TRBV28 and TRBJ2-7, the CDR3 gives the full variable domain: DVKVTQSSRYLVKRTGEKVFLECVQDMDHENMFWYRQDPGLGLRLIYFSYDVKMKEKGDIPEGYSVSREKKERFSLILESASTNQTSMYLCASSLPLGGRGYEQYFGPGTRLTVT.

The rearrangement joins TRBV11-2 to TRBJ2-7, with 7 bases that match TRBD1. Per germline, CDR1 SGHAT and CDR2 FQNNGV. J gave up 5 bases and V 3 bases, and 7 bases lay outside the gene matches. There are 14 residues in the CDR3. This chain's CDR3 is CASSFGQVRDEQYF. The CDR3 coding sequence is TGTGCCAGCAGCTTTGGACAGGTGAGGGACGAGCAGTACTTC.

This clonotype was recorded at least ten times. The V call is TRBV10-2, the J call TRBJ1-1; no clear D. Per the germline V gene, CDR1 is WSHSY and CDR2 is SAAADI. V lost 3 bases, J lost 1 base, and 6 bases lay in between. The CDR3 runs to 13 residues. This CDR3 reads CASSDPGNTEAFF. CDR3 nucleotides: TGCGCCAGCAGTGACCCAGGGAACACTGAAGCTTTCTTT.

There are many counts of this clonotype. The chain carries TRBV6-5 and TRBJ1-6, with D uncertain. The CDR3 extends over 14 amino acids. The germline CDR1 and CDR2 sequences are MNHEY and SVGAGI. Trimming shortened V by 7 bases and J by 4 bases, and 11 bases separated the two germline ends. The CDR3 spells CASTLAGYNSPLHF. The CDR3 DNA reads TGTGCCAGCACCCTTGCGGGTTATAATTCACCCCTCCACTTT.

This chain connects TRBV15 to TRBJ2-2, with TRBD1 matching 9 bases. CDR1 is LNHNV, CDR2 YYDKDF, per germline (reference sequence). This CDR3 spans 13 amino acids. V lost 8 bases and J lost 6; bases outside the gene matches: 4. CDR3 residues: CATGQGTPGELFF. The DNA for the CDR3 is TGTGCCACCGGACAGGGGACCCCCGGGGAGCTGTTTTTT.

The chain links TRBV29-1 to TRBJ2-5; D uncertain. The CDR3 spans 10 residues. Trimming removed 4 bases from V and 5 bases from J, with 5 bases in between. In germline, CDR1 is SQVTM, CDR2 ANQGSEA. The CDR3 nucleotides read TGCAGCGTTGGGATGGAGACCCAGTACTTC. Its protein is CSVGMETQYF.

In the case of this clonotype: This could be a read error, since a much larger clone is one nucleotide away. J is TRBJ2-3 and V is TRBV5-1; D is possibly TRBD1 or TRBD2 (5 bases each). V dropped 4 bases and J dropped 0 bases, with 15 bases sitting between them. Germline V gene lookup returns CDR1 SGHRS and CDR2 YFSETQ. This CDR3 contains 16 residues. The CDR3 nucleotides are TGCGCCAGCAGCCTGGGACCAGCGGAAAGCACAGATACGCAGTATTTT. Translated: CASSLGPAESTDTQYF.

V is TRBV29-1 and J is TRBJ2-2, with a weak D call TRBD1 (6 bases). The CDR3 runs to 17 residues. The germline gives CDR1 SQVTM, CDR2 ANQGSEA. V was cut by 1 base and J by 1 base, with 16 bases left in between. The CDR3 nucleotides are TGCAGCGTTGAAGTCTCCGGGGAGACAGGGAACACCGGGGAGCTGTTTTTT. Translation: CSVEVSGETGNTGELFF.

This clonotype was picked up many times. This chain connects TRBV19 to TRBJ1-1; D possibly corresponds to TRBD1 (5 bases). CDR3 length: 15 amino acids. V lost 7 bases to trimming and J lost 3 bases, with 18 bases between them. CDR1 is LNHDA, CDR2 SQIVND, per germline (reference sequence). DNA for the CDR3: TGTGCCAGTAAACCTTTTGGGGGGGGGGACACTGAAGCTTTCTTT. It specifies CASKPFGGGDTEAFF.

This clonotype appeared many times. CDR3 sequence (DNA): TGTGCCATCAGTCGGAGTAGCGCTATTGGCAATGAGCAGTTCTTC. Amino acids: CAISRSSAIGNEQFF. J is TRBJ2-1 and V is TRBV10-3; a possible D gene is TRBD2 (5 bases). Trimming removed 5 bases from V and 6 bases from J, with 17 bases in between. CDR1 is ENHRY, CDR2 SYGVKD, per germline. The CDR3 has 15 residues.

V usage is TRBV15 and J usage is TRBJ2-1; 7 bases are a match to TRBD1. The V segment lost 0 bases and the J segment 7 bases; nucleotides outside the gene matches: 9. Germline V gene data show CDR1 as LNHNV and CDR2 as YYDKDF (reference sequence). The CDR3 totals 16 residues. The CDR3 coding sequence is TGTGCCACCAGCAGAGAGGGAGACAGGGTAGGGAATGAGCAGTTCTTC. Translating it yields CATSREGDRVGNEQFF.